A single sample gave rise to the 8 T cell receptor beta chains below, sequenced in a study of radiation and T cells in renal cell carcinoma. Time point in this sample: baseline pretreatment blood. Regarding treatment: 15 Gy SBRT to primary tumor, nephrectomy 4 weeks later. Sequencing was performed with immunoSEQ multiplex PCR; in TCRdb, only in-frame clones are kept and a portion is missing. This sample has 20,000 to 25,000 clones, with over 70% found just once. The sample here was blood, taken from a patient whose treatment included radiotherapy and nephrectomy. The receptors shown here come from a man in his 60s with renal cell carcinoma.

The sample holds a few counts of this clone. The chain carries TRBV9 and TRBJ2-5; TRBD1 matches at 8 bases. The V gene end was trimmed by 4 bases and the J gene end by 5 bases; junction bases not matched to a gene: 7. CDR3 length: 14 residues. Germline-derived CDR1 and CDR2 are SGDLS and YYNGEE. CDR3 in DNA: TGTGCCAGCAGCTCCCAGGGGGCTGTGGAGACCCAGTACTTC. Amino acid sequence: CASSSQGAVETQYF. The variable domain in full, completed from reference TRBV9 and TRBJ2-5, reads DSGVTQTPKHLITATGQRVTLRCSPRSGDLSVYWYQQSLDQGLQFLIQYYNGEERAKGNILERFSAQQFPDLHSELNLSSLELGDSALYFCASSSQGAVETQYFGPGTRLLVL.

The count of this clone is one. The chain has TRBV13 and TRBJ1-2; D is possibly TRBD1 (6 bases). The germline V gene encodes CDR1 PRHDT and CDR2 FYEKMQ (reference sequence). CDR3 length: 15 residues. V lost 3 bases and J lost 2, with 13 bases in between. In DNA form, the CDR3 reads TGTGCCAGCAGCTTCCGGGCAGGGGAGAACTATGGCTACACCTTC. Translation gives CASSFRAGENYGYTF.

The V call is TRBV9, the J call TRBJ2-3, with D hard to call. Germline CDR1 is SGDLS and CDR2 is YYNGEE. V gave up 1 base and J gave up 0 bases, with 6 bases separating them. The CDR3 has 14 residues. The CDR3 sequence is CASSVRSSTDTQYF. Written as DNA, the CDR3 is TGTGCCAGCAGCGTAAGGAGTAGCACAGATACGCAGTATTTT.

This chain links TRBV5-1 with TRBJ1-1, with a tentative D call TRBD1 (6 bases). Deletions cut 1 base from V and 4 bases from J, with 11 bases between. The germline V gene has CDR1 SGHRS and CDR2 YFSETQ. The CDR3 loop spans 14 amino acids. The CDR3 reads CASSLLGGRTEAFF. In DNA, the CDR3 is TGCGCCAGCAGCTTGTTGGGGGGGCGCACTGAAGCTTTCTTT.

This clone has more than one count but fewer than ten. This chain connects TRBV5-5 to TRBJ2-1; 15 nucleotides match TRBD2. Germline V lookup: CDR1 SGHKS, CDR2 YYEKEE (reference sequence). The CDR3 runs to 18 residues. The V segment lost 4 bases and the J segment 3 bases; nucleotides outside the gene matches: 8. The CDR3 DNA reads TGTGCCAGCAGCCGCGGACTAGCGGGAGGGTATGGCTACAATGAGCAGTTCTTC. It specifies CASSRGLAGGYGYNEQFF.

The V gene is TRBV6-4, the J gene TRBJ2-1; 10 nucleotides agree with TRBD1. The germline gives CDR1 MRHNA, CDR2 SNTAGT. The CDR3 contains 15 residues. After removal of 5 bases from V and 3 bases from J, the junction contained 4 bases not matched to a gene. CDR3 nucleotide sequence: TGTGCCAGCAGTACCGGGACAGGGGACTACAATGAGCAGTTCTTC. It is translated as CASSTGTGDYNEQFF.

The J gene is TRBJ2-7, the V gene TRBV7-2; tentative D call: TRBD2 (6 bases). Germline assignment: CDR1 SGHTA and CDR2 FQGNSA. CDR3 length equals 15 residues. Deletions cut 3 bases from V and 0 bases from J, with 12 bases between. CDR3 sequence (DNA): TGTGCCAGCAGCTTGGGGGACTTCCTCTCCTACGAGCAGTACTTC. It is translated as CASSLGDFLSYEQYF.

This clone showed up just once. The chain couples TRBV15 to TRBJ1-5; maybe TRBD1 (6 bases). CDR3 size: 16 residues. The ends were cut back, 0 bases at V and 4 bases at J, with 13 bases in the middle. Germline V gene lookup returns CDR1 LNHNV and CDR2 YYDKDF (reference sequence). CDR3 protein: CATSRDPGAVNQPQHF. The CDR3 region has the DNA TGTGCCACCAGCAGAGACCCGGGGGCGGTGAATCAGCCCCAGCATTTT.